This is a list of T cell receptor beta chains from one sample in a study of shared clonotypes between healthy human individuals. Assay used: immunoSEQ multiplex PCR; TCRdb lists only in-frame clones, some missing. The sample consists of about 2.2 million clones, 85% to 95% of them appearing once. The sequencing sample was made of naive CD8+ T cells from PBMCs. Receptor source: a young man in good health. Some clones in this sample may be carry-over from other donors' samples. CDR3s include the opening cysteine and the closing phenylalanine or tryptophan. The D gene is left open where the match is weak. Size values are once, few and many counts, or a class for expanded clones, and some rows have none.

TRBJ2-7,.,TRBV6-6,.,CASSYGAAFSYEQYF,TGTGCCAGCAGTTACGGGGCAGCTTTCTCCTACGAGCAGTACTTC
TRBJ2-7,TRBD1,TRBV28,.,CASSRKGGVYEQYF,TGTGCCAGCAGTCGGAAAGGGGGCGTCTACGAGCAGTACTTC
TRBJ2-3,.,TRBV7-8,.,CASSLGRGRTSDTQYF,TGTGCCAGCAGCTTGGGGCGGGGTAGGACCTCAGATACGCAGTATTTT
TRBJ2-7,TRBD2,TRBV6-1,.,CASRTSGRGYEQYF,TGTGCCAGCAGAACTAGCGGGAGAGGGTACGAGCAGTACTTC
TRBJ1-2,.,TRBV29-1,.,CSVVGGQAGGYTF,TGCAGCGTTGTCGGGGGGCAGGCAGGTGGCTACACCTTC
TRBJ2-3,.,TRBV15,.,CATSSSGDTQYF,TGTGCCACCAGCAGCTCCGGAGATACGCAGTATTTT
TRBJ2-7,TRBD1,TRBV7-6,.,CASSQIQGSNYEQYF,TGTGCCAGCAGCCAGATACAGGGGTCTAACTACGAGCAGTACTTC
TRBJ2-1,.,TRBV28,.,CASSLQLTNLGEQFF,TGTGCCAGCAGCCTACAGCTCACCAACTTGGGTGAGCAGTTCTTC
TRBJ2-5,.,TRBV6-5,.,CASSYGQEGETQYF,TGTGCCAGCAGTTACGGGCAGGAGGGAGAGACCCAGTACTTC
TRBJ1-5,.,TRBV2,.,CASSDTGSKDQPQHF,TGTGCCAGCAGTGACACCGGCAGTAAAGATCAGCCCCAGCATTTT
TRBJ2-3,TRBD2,TRBV9,.,CASSVSGGPDTQYF,TGTGCCAGCAGCGTAAGCGGGGGCCCCGATACGCAGTATTTT
TRBJ2-5,.,TRBV28,.,CASSLVLQETQYF,TGTGCCAGCAGTTTAGTGCTACAAGAGACCCAGTACTTC
TRBJ2-5,.,TRBV9,.,CASSGRASVETQYF,TGTGCCAGCAGCGGGAGGGCCTCAGTAGAGACCCAGTACTTC
TRBJ2-3,.,TRBV27,.,CASTGRGYTDTQYF,TGTGCCAGCACGGGGCGGGGATACACAGATACGCAGTATTTT
TRBJ1-2,.,TRBV6-1,.,CASSEGLQPTYGYTF,TGTGCCAGCAGTGAAGGACTACAACCAACCTATGGCTACACCTTC
TRBJ2-7,TRBD1,TRBV28,.,CASSSPREGGYYEQYF,TGTGCCAGCAGCTCCCCCCGGGAAGGGGGCTACTACGAGCAGTACTTC
TRBJ2-7,.,TRBV7-2,.,CASRYGGEQYF,TGTGCCAGCAGGTACGGCGGGGAGCAGTACTTC
TRBJ2-2,.,TRBV10-1,.,CASSELQGPGTGELFF,TGCGCCAGCAGTGAACTCCAGGGCCCGGGCACCGGGGAGCTGTTTTTT
TRBJ2-6,.,TRBV4-2,.,CASSQLGPTGPGGANVLTF,TGTGCCAGCAGCCAACTAGGTCCGACAGGCCCGGGCGGGGCCAACGTCCTGACTTTC
TRBJ2-7,TRBD2,TRBV14,.,CASSQGLAGVEQYF,TGTGCCAGCAGCCAAGGTTTAGCGGGAGTCGAGCAGTACTTC
TRBJ1-4,.,TRBV4-2,.,CASALLAGYNEKLFF,TGTGCCAGCGCTTTACTGGCAGGGTATAATGAAAAACTGTTTTTT
TRBJ2-7,.,TRBV7-9,.,CASSPILGGVLHEQYF,TGTGCCAGCAGCCCGATTCTTGGGGGCGTTCTCCACGAGCAGTACTTC
TRBJ1-2,TRBD1,TRBV6-1,.,CASSDWGVLGQGGGYTF,TGTGCCAGCAGTGATTGGGGCGTCCTGGGACAGGGGGGTGGCTACACCTTC
TRBJ1-2,TRBD1,TRBV28,.,CASSLIRRPSTGYYGYTF,TGTGCCAGCAGTCTAATTCGCCGACCCTCGACAGGGTACTATGGCTACACCTTC
TRBJ1-1,TRBD1,TRBV7-9,once,CASSIPGQGYTEAFF,TGTGCCAGCAGCATACCGGGACAGGGCTACACTGAAGCTTTCTTT
TRBJ1-5,.,TRBV7-9,.,CASSLEGGYQPQHF,TGTGCCAGCAGCTTAGAGGGGGGATATCAGCCCCAGCATTTT
TRBJ2-7,.,TRBV7-9,once,CASNTNPGDEQYF,TGTGCCAGCAACACTAACCCGGGAGACGAGCAGTACTTC
TRBJ2-7,TRBD2,TRBV6-6,.,CASSPLGGEQYF,TGTGCCAGCAGTCCCTTGGGGGGGGAGCAGTACTTC
TRBJ1-1,.,TRBV19,.,CASSIFGTLGTEAFF,TGTGCCAGTAGTATCTTCGGGACGTTGGGCACTGAAGCTTTCTTT
TRBJ2-7,.,TRBV11-2,.,CASSLSGPNSYEQYF,TGTGCCAGCAGCTTAAGCGGGCCGAACTCCTACGAGCAGTACTTC
TRBJ1-2,.,TRBV29-1,.,CSVELLPGLYF,TGCAGCGTTGAGCTTCTCCCGGGCCTTTACTTC
TRBJ2-2,TRBD1,TRBV27,.,CASRSATGVTGELFF,TGTGCCAGCAGATCCGCGACAGGGGTGACCGGGGAGCTGTTTTTT
TRBJ2-7,.,TRBV4-2,.,CASSQRSAGLISYEQYF,TGTGCCAGCAGCCAACGGAGTGCGGGATTGATCTCCTACGAGCAGTACTTC
TRBJ1-4,TRBD1,TRBV4-1,once,CASSQDLRTGSNEKLFF,TGCGCCAGCAGCCAAGATTTAAGGACAGGCTCTAATGAAAAACTGTTTTTT
TRBJ1-4,.,TRBV18,.,CASSPLGGRGTNEKLFF,TGTGCCAGCTCACCACTGGGGGGGCGCGGTACTAATGAAAAACTGTTTTTT
TRBJ2-7,.,TRBV7-9,.,CASSLGGTLEYEQYF,TGTGCCAGCAGCCTGGGGGGTACTTTAGAGTACGAGCAGTACTTC
TRBJ2-7,.,TRBV7-9,.,CASSPRTDYYEQYF,TGTGCCAGCAGCCCCCGGACAGATTACTACGAGCAGTACTTC
TRBJ1-1,.,TRBV5-4,.,CASSLAFGPDTEAFF,TGTGCCAGCAGCTTGGCGTTTGGGCCGGACACTGAAGCTTTCTTT
TRBJ2-3,.,TRBV7-9,.,CASSFGTGQITDTQYF,TGTGCCAGCAGCTTCGGTACGGGCCAAATCACAGATACGCAGTATTTT
TRBJ2-7,.,TRBV29-1,.,CSGLGGPSYEQYF,TGCAGCGGATTGGGGGGACCCAGCTACGAGCAGTACTTC
TRBJ2-7,.,TRBV6-5,.,CASSYSTESSYEQYF,TGTGCCAGCAGTTACTCAACGGAAAGCTCCTACGAGCAGTACTTC
TRBJ1-5,.,TRBV27,.,CASDESGGLNQPQHF,TGTGCCAGCGACGAGAGTGGGGGGCTGAATCAGCCCCAGCATTTT
TRBJ2-5,.,TRBV7-9,once,CASSRADYRQYF,TGTGCCAGCAGTCGCGCCGACTATAGGCAGTACTTC
TRBJ2-7,.,TRBV5-4,.,CASSLRTGEQYF,TGTGCCAGCAGCTTAAGAACAGGCGAGCAGTACTTC
TRBJ1-1,.,TRBV6-1,once,CASSRGTEAFF,TGTGCCAGCAGCAGGGGAACTGAAGCTTTCTTT
TRBJ1-2,TRBD1,TRBV9,.,CASSVALDRDPNYGYTF,TGTGCCAGCAGCGTAGCGCTGGACAGGGATCCTAACTATGGCTACACCTTC
TRBJ2-2,TRBD1,TRBV29-1,.,CSVEGTGGAAGELFF,TGCAGCGTTGAGGGGACAGGGGGCGCCGCCGGGGAGCTGTTTTTT
TRBJ2-7,.,TRBV27,.,CASSLSVGTYEQYF,TGTGCCAGCAGTTTATCGGTTGGCACCTACGAGCAGTACTTC
TRBJ1-1,.,TRBV19,.,CASSTGSYDTEAFF,TGTGCCAGTAGCACCGGGAGTTACGACACTGAAGCTTTCTTT
TRBJ2-1,.,TRBV10-3,.,CAISESSGRTYNEQFF,TGTGCCATCAGTGAGTCGAGTGGGAGGACCTACAATGAGCAGTTCTTC